The 24 T cell receptor beta chains below come from one sample, sequenced in a study of blood T cell repertoires in COVID-19. TCRdb keeps only in-frame clones here, not all; method: immunoSEQ multiplex PCR. The sample shows a few hundred thousand clones, more than 85% of them seen only once. Material for sequencing was PBMCs or T cells enriched from blood (not recorded which). These receptors were collected from a woman in her 30s who had recovered from COVID-19.

V and J are TRBV19 and TRBJ2-1, with D hard to call. CDR3 length: 12 amino acids. Trimming left V 4 bases short and J 3 bases short, with 4 bases between. The V gene's germline CDR1 is LNHDA and CDR2 SQIVND (reference sequence). The CDR3 DNA is TGTGCCAGTAGTACGTACTACAATGAGCAGTTCTTC. It translates to CASSTYYNEQFF.

This sequence joins TRBV18 and TRBJ1-1, with no clear D. The CDR3 totals 14 residues. V lost 3 bases and J lost 4, with 12 bases in between. Germline CDR1 and CDR2: KGHSH and LQKENI. CDR3 bases: TGTGCCAGCTCACCGGACTCCAGGACCACTGAAGCTTTCTTT. Translated: CASSPDSRTTEAFF.

The chain carries TRBV13 and TRBJ2-3, with 10 bases that match TRBD2. V dropped 0 bases and J dropped 4; count of bases not matched to a gene: 4. The CDR3 sequence is 16 residues long. Germline CDR1 is PRHDT and CDR2 is FYEKMQ (reference sequence). In DNA, the CDR3 is TGTGCCAGCAGCTTAGGATCGGGACTAGCGTCAGATACGCAGTATTTT. This gives the protein CASSLGSGLASDTQYF.

The chain joins TRBV7-2 to TRBJ2-1, with 7 nucleotides matching TRBD2. The germline V gene has CDR1 SGHTA and CDR2 FQGNSA. There are 14 residues in the CDR3. Trimming at V came to 8 bases and at J to 4 bases, leaving 8 bases not matched to a gene. CDR3 sequence reads: CASRGGGGYNEQFF. CDR3 DNA sequence: TGTGCCAGCCGGGGCGGCGGGGGTTACAATGAGCAGTTCTTC. Looking up the rest from reference TRBV7-2 and TRBJ2-1 gives the full variable domain: GAGVSQSPSNKVTEKGKDVELRCDPISGHTALYWYRQSLGQGLEFLIYFQGNSAPDKSGLPSDRFSAERTGGSVSTLTIQRTQQEDSAVYLCASRGGGGYNEQFFGPGTRLTVL.

The gene calls are TRBV5-1 and TRBJ2-7; D gene uncertain. With 1 base removed from V and 4 bases from J, the gap between germline ends came to 6 bases. CDR1 is SGHRS and CDR2 is YFSETQ in the germline V gene. This CDR3 contains 12 residues. CDR3 DNA sequence: TGCGCCAGCAGCTTGCACTCTTACGAGCAGTACTTC. Protein: CASSLHSYEQYF.

This sequence joins TRBV28 and TRBJ1-5; weak D call: TRBD1 (5 bases). This CDR3 comprises 15 residues. Trimming pared 6 bases from V and 4 bases from J, leaving 16 bases between. Looked up from germline, CDR1 is MDHEN and CDR2 is SYDVKM. The CDR3 DNA is TGTGCCAGCAGCCTCCTTCTCGGGGGGAATCAGCCCCAGCATTTT. Its protein is CASSLLLGGNQPQHF.

The chain recombines TRBV6-2 or TRBV6-3 with TRBJ2-3, with a tentative D call TRBD2 (6 bases). CDR3 size: 15 residues. V was shortened by 2 bases and J by 2 bases, with 11 bases between the two germline ends. Per germline, CDR1 MNHEY and CDR2 SVGEGT. The CDR3, as DNA: TGTGCCAGCAGTTACGGGACTCGATACACAGATACGCAGTATTTT. As protein: CASSYGTRYTDTQYF.

The chain combines TRBV10-3 with TRBJ1-1, with D unclear. The V gene's germline CDR1 is ENHRY and CDR2 SYGVKD. CDR3 length: 13 amino acids. Trimming took 7 bases from V and 3 from J, leaving 12 bases between them. The CDR3 loop reads CAIKDGRDTEAFF. CDR3 DNA: TGTGCCATCAAGGATGGTCGGGACACTGAAGCTTTCTTT.

The chain uses TRBV28 and TRBJ2-1; D gene uncertain. V lost 6 bases, J lost 0 bases, and 12 bases lay in between. CDR1 and CDR2 from the germline V gene are MDHEN and SYDVKM. This CDR3 is 15 amino acids long. CDR3 loop: CASRREISSYNEQFF. The DNA of the CDR3 is TGTGCCAGCAGACGCGAGATTAGCTCCTACAATGAGCAGTTCTTC.

The chain employs TRBV27 and TRBJ2-5; TRBD1 matches 11 bases. V lost 8 bases and J lost 2; bases outside the gene matches: 22. This CDR3 region has 20 residues. The germline V gene has CDR1 MNHEY and CDR2 SMNVEV (reference sequence). The CDR3 DNA reads TGTGCCAGCCGAACGTCCGGGAGGACAGGGGGCGCTTTGATTCAAGAGACCCAGTACTTC. Residues: CASRTSGRTGGALIQETQYF.

The V and J genes are TRBV11-1 and TRBJ2-1; TRBD2 might be the D (6 bases). CDR3 length: 14 amino acids. CDR1 is SGHAT and CDR2 is FQDESV in the germline V gene (reference sequence). V lost 1 base and J lost 8, with 12 bases in between. The CDR3 DNA reads as TGTGCCAGCAGCTTAGAGGTCCGCGGGGATGAGCAGTTCTTC. Its translation is CASSLEVRGDEQFF.

V is TRBV11-2 and J is TRBJ2-7; a weak D match, TRBD1 (6 bases). V was shortened by 5 bases and J by 3 bases, with 8 bases between the two germline ends. This CDR3 comprises 12 residues. The germline gives CDR1 SGHAT, CDR2 FQNNGV. DNA of the CDR3: TGTGCCAGCAGCGAACAGGGCTACGAGCAGTACTTC. Protein product: CASSEQGYEQYF.

This clone is a singleton in its sample. The chain couples TRBV4-2 to TRBJ2-3, with TRBD2 as a possible D gene (5 bases). The CDR3 runs to 11 residues. CDR1 and CDR2 (germline): LGHNA, YNFKEQ. V lost 7 bases, J lost 3 bases, and 5 bases lay in between. CDR3: CASTGTDTQYF. Here the CDR3 DNA reads TGTGCCAGCACGGGGACAGATACGCAGTATTTT.

The chain links TRBV5-1 to TRBJ1-6; D is ambiguous. CDR3 length: 16 residues. V was clipped by 1 base and J by 7 bases, with 15 bases between them. Germline assignment: CDR1 SGHRS and CDR2 YFSETQ. CDR3 sequence reads: CASSLMRAGNNSPLHF. The CDR3 coding sequence is TGCGCCAGCAGCTTGATGCGGGCAGGCAACAATTCACCCCTCCACTTT.

V is TRBV9 and J is TRBJ2-1; 9 bases agree with TRBD2. The CDR3 extends over 16 amino acids. Trimming cost V 4 bases and J 4 bases; bases outside gene matches: 9. Germline CDR1 is SGDLS and CDR2 is YYNGEE. The CDR3 DNA sequence: TGTGCCAGCAGCTTGGATAGCGGGGGCACGTACAATGAGCAGTTCTTC. It encodes CASSLDSGGTYNEQFF.

The table lists this clone with a few counts. J is TRBJ1-6 and V is TRBV28; 7 bases are shared with TRBD1. Germline V gene lookup returns CDR1 MDHEN and CDR2 SYDVKM. Trimming took 5 bases from V and 7 from J; bases not matched to a gene: 8. The CDR3 contains 15 residues. The CDR3 spells CASSDLWTGNSPLHF. DNA of the CDR3: TGTGCCAGCAGTGACCTCTGGACAGGAAATTCACCCCTCCACTTT.

This chain uses TRBV15 with TRBJ2-7, with a possible D match to TRBD2 (5 bases). V was pared by 2 bases and J by 3 bases, with 11 bases between. The CDR3 loop spans 14 amino acids. From germline, CDR1 is LNHNV and CDR2 YYDKDF (reference sequence). The CDR3: CATSRKQLGYEQYF. In DNA, the CDR3 is TGTGCCACCAGCAGAAAGCAACTAGGCTACGAGCAGTACTTC.

The sample holds one count of this clone. The chain is built from TRBV7-8 and TRBJ2-5, with TRBD2 matching 7 bases. The CDR3 sequence is 13 residues long. V lost 8 bases to trimming and J lost 2 bases; unmatched junction nucleotides: 5. The V gene's germline CDR1 is SGHVS and CDR2 FQNEAQ. CDR3 region: CASERGVQETQYF. CDR3 nucleotide sequence: TGTGCCAGCGAGCGGGGTGTTCAAGAGACCCAGTACTTC.

J is TRBJ2-7 and V is TRBV7-9; D perhaps matches TRBD2 (5 bases). Per germline, CDR1 SEHNR and CDR2 FQNEAQ (reference sequence). V lost 6 bases to trimming and J lost 5 bases, with 14 bases between them. The CDR3 consists of 13 residues. CDR3 protein: CASRERAGNEQYF. Here the CDR3 DNA reads TGTGCCAGCAGAGAGAGGGCCGGGAACGAGCAGTACTTC.

The V call is TRBV9, the J call TRBJ2-2; 12 positions match TRBD2. CDR1 is SGDLS, CDR2 YYNGEE, per germline. CDR3 size: 16 residues. V trimming: 1 base; J trimming: 5 bases; junction bases outside the gene matches: 3. For the CDR3, the DNA is TGTGCCAGCAGCGTACTAGCGGGAGGGATGACCGGGGAGCTGTTTTTT. This encodes CASSVLAGGMTGELFF. Variable domain in full (rest from reference TRBV9 and TRBJ2-2): DSGVTQTPKHLITATGQRVTLRCSPRSGDLSVYWYQQSLDQGLQFLIQYYNGEERAKGNILERFSAQQFPDLHSELNLSSLELGDSALYFCASSVLAGGMTGELFFGEGSRLTVL.

The chain employs TRBV6-5 and TRBJ2-1; 10 bases are a match to TRBD2. With V trimmed by 0 bases and J by 9 bases, 5 bases remained unmatched. This CDR3 has 15 residues. Germline CDR1 MNHEY, CDR2 SVGAGI. This chain's CDR3 is CASSYSSGRAFEQFF. The CDR3 coding sequence is TGTGCCAGCAGTTACTCGAGCGGGAGGGCATTTGAGCAGTTCTTC.

This chain joins TRBV5-4 and TRBJ2-7, with 7 positions matching TRBD1. The CDR3 is made up of 16 amino acids. Trimming removed 0 bases from V and 2 bases from J; junction bases left unmatched: 8. CDR1 SGHNT and CDR2 YYREEE come from the germline V gene (reference sequence). For the CDR3, the DNA is TGTGCCAGCAGCTTGGGTACAGGGGCACTCCCCTACGAGCAGTACTTC. It codes for CASSLGTGALPYEQYF.

This clone has only one observation. The rearrangement links TRBV14 to TRBJ1-2, with D possibly being TRBD1 (5 bases). CDR1 and CDR2 from the germline V gene are SGHDN and FVKESK. The CDR3 consists of 14 residues. With 3 bases removed from V and 3 bases from J, the gap between germline ends came to 11 bases. CDR3 sequence (DNA): TGTGCCAGCAGCCAGATAACAGGAGACTATGGCTACACCTTC. Translating it yields CASSQITGDYGYTF.

The chain recombines TRBV18 with TRBJ1-2; 7 nucleotides match TRBD1. CDR1 is KGHSH, CDR2 LQKENI, per germline. Trimming removed 5 bases from V and 0 bases from J; junction bases left unmatched: 3. This CDR3 contains 14 residues. CDR3 sequence reads: CASSRDSPNYGYTF. Here the CDR3 DNA reads TGTGCCAGCTCAAGGGACAGCCCTAACTATGGCTACACCTTC.